The rows below give T cell receptor beta chains drawn from one sample of a study of breast tumors, draining lymph nodes, adjacent tissues. Each CDR3 protein gets one entry after TCRdb re-called the multiplex PCR reads with MiXCR. Of 150,000 to 200,000 distinct CDR3 sequences detected, roughly 30% appear once; the ten largest clones hold around 4.1%. The material sequenced was axillary lymph node tissue. Receptors originate from a female donor with breast cancer. Some clones in this sample may be carry-over from other donors' samples. CDR3s include the opening cysteine and the closing phenylalanine or tryptophan. Each record gives: clone size, J gene, D gene, V gene, CDR3 protein, CDR3 DNA. A D gene is named only where the DNA matches it firmly. Clone sizes are given selectively: once, few, many, or a class where the clone is expanded.

size: many
J: TRBJ2-7
D: TRBD2
V: TRBV29-1
CDR3: CSAEAGAYEQYF
DNA: TGCAGCGCCGAAGCGGGGGCCTACGAGCAGTACTTC

size: once
J: TRBJ1-1
D: NA
V: TRBV12-3/TRBV12-4
CDR3: CASSFGGATPNTEAFF
DNA: TGTGCCAGCAGCTTCGGGGGGGCTACTCCGAACACTGAAGCTTTCTTT

size: few
J: TRBJ2-7
D: NA
V: TRBV18
CDR3: CASSSTTWYEQYF
DNA: TGTGCCAGCTCAAGCACTACTTGGTACGAGCAGTACTTC

size: many
J: TRBJ2-5
D: TRBD2
V: TRBV6-6
CDR3: CASSHSAGGAETQYF
DNA: TGTGCCAGCAGTCACTCGGCGGGAGGGGCCGAGACCCAGTACTTC

size: many
J: TRBJ2-7
D: TRBD2
V: TRBV5-1
CDR3: CASSPDPTSISEQYF
DNA: TGCGCCAGCAGCCCGGACCCGACTAGCATCAGCGAGCAGTACTTC

size: many
J: TRBJ1-2
D: TRBD1
V: TRBV12-3/TRBV12-4
CDR3: CASSSQLDRQVYGYTF
DNA: TGTGCCAGCAGTTCGCAATTGGACAGGCAAGTCTATGGCTACACCTTC

size: many
J: TRBJ2-2
D: NA
V: TRBV4-1
CDR3: CASSPGRGTFSTGELFF
DNA: TGCGCCAGCAGCCCAGGACGGGGAACATTTTCCACCGGGGAGCTGTTTTTT

size: NA
J: TRBJ2-3
D: TRBD2
V: TRBV15
CDR3: CAASSLGTSGYTDTQYF
DNA: TGTGCCGCCAGCAGCTTGGGTACTAGCGGATACACAGATACGCAGTATTTT

size: many
J: TRBJ2-1
D: NA
V: TRBV6-6
CDR3: CASSHSEPTEQFF
DNA: TGTGCCAGCAGTCACTCCGAGCCCACTGAGCAGTTCTTC

size: many
J: TRBJ2-7
D: NA
V: TRBV13
CDR3: CASSPPGDSYSYEQYF
DNA: TGTGCCAGCAGCCCCCCGGGGGACTCATACTCCTACGAGCAGTACTTC

size: few
J: TRBJ2-4
D: NA
V: TRBV19
CDR3: CASSLRTLAKNIQYF
DNA: TGTGCCAGTAGCCTACGGACTTTAGCCAAAAACATTCAGTACTTC

size: NA
J: TRBJ1-4
D: TRBD1
V: TRBV5-1
CDR3: CASSLRPPGQGDEKLFF
DNA: TGCGCCAGCAGCTTGAGGCCTCCGGGACAGGGGGATGAAAAACTGTTTTTT

size: many
J: TRBJ2-3
D: TRBD2
V: TRBV19
CDR3: CATRLAGATDTQYF
DNA: TGTGCCACCCGACTAGCGGGGGCCACAGATACGCAGTATTTT

size: NA
J: TRBJ2-3
D: TRBD2
V: TRBV20-1
CDR3: CSVKEVAGGYNEQYF
DNA: TGCAGTGTCAAAGAAGTGGCGGGGGGCTACAATGAGCAGTATTTT

size: NA
J: TRBJ2-5
D: NA
V: TRBV5-1
CDR3: CASSLGGETHYF
DNA: TGCGCCAGCAGCTTGGGTGGGGAGACCCACTACTTC

size: NA
J: TRBJ2-5
D: TRBD2
V: TRBV20-1
CDR3: CSARGSGGETQYF
DNA: TGCAGTGCTAGGGGATCCGGGGGGGAGACCCAGTACTTC

size: many
J: TRBJ2-2
D: TRBD2
V: TRBV5-8
CDR3: CASVREGTGELFF
DNA: TGTGCCAGCGTCCGGGAGGGCACCGGGGAGCTGTTTTTT

size: many
J: TRBJ2-1
D: TRBD2
V: TRBV2
CDR3: CASSGGLAGNYNEQFF
DNA: TGTGCCAGCAGTGGGGGACTAGCGGGGAACTACAATGAGCAGTTCTTC

size: NA
J: TRBJ1-1
D: NA
V: TRBV20-1
CDR3: CSARAPNTEAFF
DNA: TGCAGTGCTAGAGCACCGAACACTGAAGCTTTCTTT

size: many
J: TRBJ2-7
D: TRBD2
V: TRBV7-9
CDR3: CASSPRTSGSHYEQYF
DNA: TGTGCCAGCAGCCCTCGGACTAGCGGGTCACACTACGAGCAGTACTTC

size: NA
J: TRBJ1-4
D: TRBD1
V: TRBV19
CDR3: CASYRPGQVNEKLFF
DNA: TGTGCCAGCTATCGACCGGGACAGGTTAATGAAAAACTGTTTTTT

size: many
J: TRBJ2-5
D: NA
V: TRBV18
CDR3: CASSPPGPSETQYF
DNA: TGTGCCAGCTCACCACCGGGACCTTCGGAGACCCAGTACTTC